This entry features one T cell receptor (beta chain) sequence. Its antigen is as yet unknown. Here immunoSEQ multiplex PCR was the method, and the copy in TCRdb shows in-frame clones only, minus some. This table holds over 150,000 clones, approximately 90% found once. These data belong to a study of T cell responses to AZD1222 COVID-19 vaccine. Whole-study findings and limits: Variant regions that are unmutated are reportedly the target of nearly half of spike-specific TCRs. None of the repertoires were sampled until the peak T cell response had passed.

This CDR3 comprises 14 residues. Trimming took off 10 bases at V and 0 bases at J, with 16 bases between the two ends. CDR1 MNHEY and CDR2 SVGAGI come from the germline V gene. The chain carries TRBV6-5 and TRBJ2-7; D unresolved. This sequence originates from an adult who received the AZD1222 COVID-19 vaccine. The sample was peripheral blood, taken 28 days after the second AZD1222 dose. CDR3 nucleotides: TGTGCCACCCTGAAGGGTGTTAGCTCCTACGAGCAGTACTTC. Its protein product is CATLKGVSSYEQYF.